This entry lists 19 T cell receptor beta chains sequenced from one sample in a study of blood T cell repertoires in COVID-19. Data came from immunoSEQ multiplex PCR; TCRdb stores just in-frame clones and leaves some out. This sample has 85,000 to 95,000 clones; roughly 87% occur once, and the top ten carry approximately 5.6%. Sequencing was performed on peripheral blood. The receptors here all came from a woman of 80 years or more with active COVID-19.

The table lists this clone with a count of one. J is TRBJ2-7 and V is TRBV6-1; D gene unclear. The ends were cut back, 2 bases at V and 0 bases at J, with 11 bases in the middle. The CDR3 has 15 residues. Germline CDR1 reads MNHNS; CDR2 reads SASEGT. This chain's CDR3 is CASSEYFPSSYEQYF. DNA for the CDR3: TGTGCCAGCAGTGAATATTTTCCCAGCTCCTACGAGCAGTACTTC.

The chain joins TRBV24-1 to TRBJ1-3; TRBD1 aligns across 7 bases. With 5 bases clipped from V and 0 bases from J, the junction kept 18 bases outside the gene matches. The CDR3 consists of 20 residues. CDR1 KGHDR and CDR2 SFDVKD come from the germline V gene. The chain's CDR3 is CATSGRRATGQHHSGNTIYF. CDR3 bases: TGTGCCACCAGTGGTAGGAGGGCGACAGGGCAACATCACTCTGGAAACACCATATATTTT.

The V and J genes are TRBV14 and TRBJ2-5; 7 nucleotides align to TRBD1. The CDR3 is 16 amino acids. CDR1 is SGHDN, CDR2 FVKESK, per germline. The trim removed 4 bases at V and 5 bases at J, leaving 13 bases unmatched. CDR3 DNA: TGTGCCAGCAGCCCCTTTGGGACAGCCAAGCGGGAGACCCAGTACTTC. Its translation is CASSPFGTAKRETQYF. Using reference TRBV14 and TRBJ2-5 for the parts outside the CDR3, the full variable domain is EAGVTQFPSHSVIEKGQTVTLRCDPISGHDNLYWYRRVMGKEIKFLLHFVKESKQDESGMPNNRFLAERTGGTYSTLKVQPAELEDSGVYFCASSPFGTAKRETQYFGPGTRLLVL.

V usage is TRBV6-5 and J usage is TRBJ2-7; 10 positions agree with TRBD2. Germline CDR1 MNHEY, CDR2 SVGAGI. V trimming: 6 bases; J trimming: 3 bases; junction bases outside the gene matches: 8. The CDR3 is 15 residues long. The CDR3 loop reads CASRRVGLAHYEQYF. DNA of the CDR3: TGTGCCAGCAGACGCGTGGGACTAGCGCACTACGAGCAGTACTTC.

V gene TRBV6-5 combines with J gene TRBJ2-7, with D tentatively TRBD1 (5 bases). Looked up from germline, CDR1 is MNHEY and CDR2 is SVGAGI. CDR3 length: 11 residues. Trimming left V 8 bases short and J 3 bases short, with 8 bases between. The CDR3 nucleotides read TGTGCCAGCGGCAGGGACTACGAGCAGTACTTC. Its protein product is CASGRDYEQYF.

This chain uses TRBV29-1 with TRBJ2-7; D may be TRBD1 (6 bases). Per germline, CDR1 SQVTM and CDR2 ANQGSEA. V gave up 7 bases and J gave up 1 base, with 20 bases separating them. This CDR3 has 15 amino acids. In DNA form, the CDR3 reads TGCAGCGACCGCTCATCAGGGGACAAGTCCTACGAGCAGTACTTC. Its translation: CSDRSSGDKSYEQYF.

The V and J genes are TRBV28 and TRBJ2-6, with D perhaps TRBD1 (6 bases). V was pared by 5 bases and J by 0 bases, with 14 bases between. Germline-derived CDR1 and CDR2 are MDHEN and SYDVKM. The CDR3 loop spans 17 amino acids. The DNA of the CDR3 is TGTGCCAGCAGTGGAGGACAGATCTCCTCTGGGGCCAACGTCCTGACTTTC. Its translation: CASSGGQISSGANVLTF.

The chain couples TRBV7-2 to TRBJ2-1, with 10 bases fitting TRBD1. The length of the CDR3 is 15 residues. J was trimmed by 5 bases and V by 7 bases; bases with no gene match: 8. Germline CDR1 reads SGHTA; CDR2 reads FQGNSA. The CDR3 protein is CASTLGQGGHNEQFF. The CDR3 DNA is TGTGCCAGCACCCTTGGACAGGGGGGCCACAATGAGCAGTTCTTC.

V and J are TRBV4-2 and TRBJ1-2; 7 bases map to TRBD1. The junction had 2 bases not matched to a gene; V was cut back by 5 bases and J by 2 bases. This CDR3 has 13 amino acids. Germline V lookup: CDR1 LGHNA, CDR2 YNFKEQ. CDR3 sequence reads: CASSTQGNYGYTF. CDR3 DNA: TGTGCCAGCAGCACACAGGGGAACTATGGCTACACCTTC.

This clone came up once. V usage is TRBV5-4 and J usage is TRBJ2-1; 10 nucleotides align to TRBD2. The V gene end was trimmed by 2 bases and the J gene end by 11 bases; junction bases not matched to a gene: 4. This CDR3 has 13 amino acids. CDR1 and CDR2 (germline): SGHNT, YYREEE (reference sequence). CDR3 in DNA: TGTGCCAGCAGCTTTGGACTAGCGGTACAGCAGTTCTTC. Protein product: CASSFGLAVQQFF.

The table lists this clone with a count of one. This chain uses TRBV7-3 with TRBJ2-3, with TRBD1 as a possible D gene (6 bases). V dropped 2 bases and J dropped 0 bases, with 9 bases sitting between them. The CDR3 has 15 amino acids. Looked up from germline, CDR1 is SGHTA and CDR2 is FQGTGA. The CDR3 region is CASSLEGGSTDTQYF. The CDR3 region has the DNA TGTGCCAGCAGCTTAGAAGGGGGAAGCACAGATACGCAGTATTTT.

The chain combines TRBV6-2 or TRBV6-3 with TRBJ2-1; no clear D gene. The CDR3 runs to 13 residues. Trimming removed 0 bases at V and 14 bases at J, with 14 bases between. CDR1 and CDR2 (germline): MNHEY, SVGEGT. CDR3 nucleotide sequence: TGTGCCAGCAGTTACTCGAATCGCTTAAGAGAGTTCTTC. Translating it yields CASSYSNRLREFF.

This sequence joins TRBV7-3 and TRBJ2-2; TRBD2 aligns across 8 bases. There are 15 residues in the CDR3. With V trimmed by 2 bases and J by 8 bases, 7 bases remained unmatched. Germline V gene sequence: CDR1 SGHTA, CDR2 FQGTGA. The CDR3 coding sequence is TGTGCCAGCAGCTTATTGTCGGGAGGGCCAGGGGAGCTGTTTTTT. Protein sequence: CASSLLSGGPGELFF. Supplemented by reference TRBV7-3 and TRBJ2-2, the full variable domain reads GAGVSQTPSNKVTEKGKYVELRCDPISGHTALYWYRQSLGQGPEFLIYFQGTGAADDSGLPNDRFFAVRPEGSVSTLKIQRTERGDSAVYLCASSLLSGGPGELFFGEGSRLTVL.

This chain connects TRBV7-9 to TRBJ2-7, with D hard to call. The CDR3 is 14 residues long. Germline assignment: CDR1 SEHNR and CDR2 FQNEAQ (reference sequence). V was clipped by 2 bases and J by 0 bases, with 8 bases between them. CDR3 coding DNA: TGTGCCAGCAGCTTATACCTGAGCTCCTACGAGCAGTACTTC. It encodes CASSLYLSSYEQYF.

J is TRBJ2-7 and V is TRBV29-1; 9 bases are shared with TRBD1. Germline CDR1 SQVTM, CDR2 ANQGSEA. The CDR3 extends over 12 amino acids. Germline trimming cut 6 bases from V and 6 bases from J; bases unmatched to any gene: 6. The CDR3: CSVSYRGPEQYF. Written as DNA, the CDR3 is TGCAGCGTCTCCTACAGGGGGCCCGAGCAGTACTTC.

The chain combines TRBV7-2 with TRBJ2-2; D gene unclear. Trimming pared 0 bases from V and 8 bases from J, leaving 7 bases between. The CDR3 is 13 residues long. The V gene's germline CDR1 is SGHTA and CDR2 FQGNSA. The CDR3 nucleotides read TGTGCCAGCAGCTTAGCTAGAGGTGGGGAGCTGTTTTTT. Translation: CASSLARGGELFF.

The chain employs TRBV28 and TRBJ1-4; TRBD1 might be the D (5 bases). There are 14 residues in the CDR3. Germline V gene lookup returns CDR1 MDHEN and CDR2 SYDVKM. The V end was cut by 2 bases, the J end by 5 bases, with 9 bases between. This chain's CDR3 is CASSLGGLNEKLFF. The CDR3 bases are TGTGCCAGCAGTTTAGGGGGACTCAATGAAAAACTGTTTTTT.

The CDR3 DNA reads TGTGCCACCAGCAGAGTTTCGACTAGCGGGTCCAATGAGCAGTTCTTC. As protein: CATSRVSTSGSNEQFF. The chain employs TRBV15 and TRBJ2-1; 10 positions match TRBD2. CDR3 length equals 16 residues. V shed 1 base, J shed 6 bases, and the junction held 6 bases outside the gene matches. The germline V gene encodes CDR1 LNHNV and CDR2 YYDKDF (reference sequence).

The gene calls are TRBV28 and TRBJ1-2, with 11 bases matching TRBD1. V gave up 7 bases and J gave up 7 bases; unmatched junction bases: 8. The CDR3 spans 14 residues. The germline V gene encodes CDR1 MDHEN and CDR2 SYDVKM. CDR3: CASIHPGQGGGYTF. CDR3 DNA sequence: TGTGCCAGCATTCACCCGGGACAGGGGGGTGGCTACACCTTC.